This paragraph reports one T cell receptor beta chain. This clonotype was counted ten times or more. There is no known antigen for this receptor. It has no much larger one-base neighbor in the sample; base qualities were not kept. The library was produced with 5' RACE. Sequencing was carried out with an Illumina HiSeq 2000. A universal primer binding site was added through template switching, and the final cDNA carried a unique molecular identifier so that TCR cDNA molecules could be counted accurately. Specific primers in the conserved constant-segment region were used to synthesize first-strand cDNA for the TCR alpha and beta chains. Each cDNA library was double barcoded, with a SMART-Mk sample barcode plus Illumina barcodes, to control for contamination. TruSeq adapter sequences and Illumina sample barcodes were added in two successive PCR steps. The Illumina HiSeq platform was used with custom primers to sequence TCR alpha and beta cDNA libraries. Per the source publication's procedure: Unique molecular identifiers were extracted from raw reads with MiGEC, and CDR3 positions were determined with MiXCR. Recombination models were inferred per individual with the repgenHMM and IGoR tools using an EM algorithm. The tcR package in R was used for shared clonotype analysis, with sharing normalized by the product of cloneset sizes. Out-of-frame nonproductive sequences were analyzed to study raw recombination free of thymic and clonal selection effects. TCRdb redid the processing of the public reads, applying fastp at Q25 and MiXCR, and retained in-frame beta chains. Every entry covers one CDR3 protein and lists the most common genes and DNA from its rows. The V and J calls, along with clone size, are taken from TCRdb and not from the paper's own processing. The sample table lists a few hundred thousand distinct CDR3 sequences, 12% of them with a count of one. In total, the top ten clones hold approximately 7.9% of the sample.

The sample originates from a study of identical twins (dated by TCRdb to 2016 to 2018). In the study overall: To test whether fetal clonotypes persist, this study deep-sequenced TCR alpha and beta repertoires from monozygotic twins, from unrelated adults of various ages, and from cord blood. To rule out contamination, the twin experiments were replicated at different times with different library preparation protocols. Broad study findings and their caveats: Because the same donors could not be followed over many years, the conclusions relied on cross-sectional statistical analysis. Compared with coincidental sharing between unrelated individuals, an excess of low generation-probability sequences was observed among out-of-frame TCR alpha sequences shared between twins. A weaker excess of twin sharing was found in beta out-of-frame sequences because the signal-to-noise ratio was lowered by fewer shared sequences. In monozygotic twins, out-of-frame TCR alpha sharing was systematically underestimated by recombination models, although the models agreed with sharing between unrelated individuals. Invariant T cells such as MAIT and iNKT could partly confound zero-insertion analyses, though diverse VJ usage argued against this for most clonotypes. Abundant cord blood beta clonotypes had fewer insertions, young adult naive repertoires showed a similar but weaker trend, and memory repertoires showed no such trend.

Every donor in the study was a healthy Caucasian. Three pairs of female monozygotic twins, all aged roughly 18 to 30 years, made up the twin cohort. CD4+ and CD8+ T cell populations were isolated with positive isolation kits from Invitrogen. These same data were also listed under a study on yellow fever vaccine responses in identical twins. That second publication adds: The T cell response to vaccination in identical twins was reported by the authors to appear partly convergent and partly personalized. The study precisely tracked vaccine-responding T cell clones in identical twins.

The clonotype comes from a woman younger than 35 in good health. Sequencing was carried out using CD8+ T cells sorted from blood.

CDR3 loop: CATREGGYTGELFF. The nucleotide sequence reads as follows: TGTGCCACCAGAGAGGGAGGGTACACCGGGGAGCTGTTTTTT. This sequence uses TRBV24-1 and TRBJ2-2; a stretch of 7 junction bases matches TRBD2. Trimming removed 7 bases from V and 3 bases from J; the gene matches leave 4 bases unexplained. CDR1 and CDR2, per the germline V gene, are KGHDR and SFDVKD. From its cysteine to its phenylalanine, the CDR3 spans 14 amino acids. Only the CDR3 DNA stays, 42 bases, in frame from base 1.